A single sample is the source of the 17 T cell receptor beta chains below, sequenced in a study of cytotoxic CD8 clonotypes in ibrutinib-treated CLL. TCRdb's copy holds only in-frame clones and misses some; the assay was immunoSEQ multiplex PCR. The sample contains around 60,000 clones, roughly 70% of which appear only once. The specimen was PBMCs, collected after 12 months of ibrutinib treatment. All receptors come from a human donor with chronic lymphocytic leukemia.

V is TRBV18 and J is TRBJ1-2; TRBD1 agrees at 7 bases. CDR3 size: 13 residues. Germline CDR1 reads KGHSH; CDR2 reads LQKENI. Losses at the gene ends were 5 bases for V and 7 bases for J; bases not matched to a gene: 7. DNA for the CDR3: TGTGCCAGCTCATCCCGACAGGGAGGTGGCTACACCTTC. Its protein is CASSSRQGGGYTF. The variable domain in full, completed from reference TRBV18 and TRBJ1-2, reads NAGVMQNPRHLVRRRGQEARLRCSPMKGHSHVYWYRQLPEEGLKFMVYLQKENIIDESGMPKERFSAEFPKEGPSILRIQQVVRGDSAAYFCASSSRQGGGYTFGSGTRLTVV.

This clone was seen only once. The J gene is TRBJ2-7, the V gene TRBV6-1; possible D gene TRBD2, 7 bases. The CDR3 runs 16 residues. CDR1 MNHNS and CDR2 SASEGT come from the germline V gene. Trimming took off 6 bases at V and 0 bases at J, with 18 bases between the two ends. The CDR3 DNA sequence: TGTGCCAGCAGCGAACTCCACAGGGACTACTCCTACGAGCAGTACTTC. Its translation is CASSELHRDYSYEQYF.

This clone appeared a few times. Its ends do not fully match the called genes, so a read error is possible. The same CDR3 is also encoded by other DNA sequences in this sample. The chain is built from TRBV4-1 and TRBJ2-7; D is undetermined. The CDR3 sequence is 15 residues long. Germline CDR1 is MGHRA and CDR2 is YSYEKL. The CDR3 loop is CASSQEASPSYEQYF. The CDR3 coding sequence is TGTGCCAGCAGCCAAGAAGCCTCTCCATCCTACGAGCAGTACTTC.

The chain has TRBV6-5 and TRBJ2-2; perhaps D is TRBD1 or TRBD2 (7 bases each). The germline V gene encodes CDR1 MNHEY and CDR2 SVGAGI. Trimming removed 7 bases at V and 3 bases at J, with 15 bases between. The CDR3 length is 15 residues. CDR3 residues: CASTQGGEYTGELFF. The CDR3 DNA reads as TGTGCCAGCACCCAGGGGGGGGAGTACACCGGGGAGCTGTTTTTT.

The rearrangement joins TRBV19 to TRBJ2-3, with D hard to call. Trimming stripped 1 base from V and 2 bases from J, with 13 bases between. Germline V gene sequence: CDR1 LNHDA, CDR2 SQIVND (reference sequence). The CDR3 is made up of 16 amino acids. CDR3: CASSIADVSLTDTQYF. CDR3 sequence (DNA): TGTGCCAGTAGTATAGCCGACGTATCCCTCACAGATACGCAGTATTTT.

The chain joins TRBV28 to TRBJ2-5, with D perhaps matching TRBD2 (6 bases). Trimming stripped 10 bases from V and 5 bases from J, with 20 bases between. CDR1 is MDHEN and CDR2 is SYDVKM in the germline V gene. This CDR3 has 14 amino acids. For the CDR3, the DNA is TGTGCCATCTCCCAGCGGGTGACGAGGGAGACCCAGTACTTC. Translating gives CAISQRVTRETQYF.

The chain uses TRBV28 and TRBJ2-3; D might be TRBD1 or TRBD2, each matching 5 bases. The CDR3 has 15 residues. The V gene's germline CDR1 is MDHEN and CDR2 SYDVKM. Trimming took 5 bases from V and 5 from J, leaving 17 bases between them. The CDR3 coding sequence is TGTGCCAGCAGTCCCCCTGGGCCTGGGGGAGATACGCAGTATTTT. Translating gives CASSPPGPGGDTQYF.

The chain couples TRBV27 to TRBJ2-1; maybe TRBD1 (6 bases). The CDR3 is 18 amino acids. Germline loops: CDR1 MNHEY, CDR2 SMNVEV (reference sequence). Trimming shortened V by 4 bases and J by 7 bases, and 26 bases separated the two germline ends. The CDR3 nucleotides are TGTGCCAGCAGTTCGACAAAACTCACAGGGATTTCTTTGAATGAGCAGTTCTTC. Translation: CASSSTKLTGISLNEQFF.

This clone was counted only a few times. This chain connects TRBV19 to TRBJ1-5, with 8 bases lining up with TRBD1. V shed 3 bases, J shed 3 bases, and the junction held 10 bases outside the gene matches. The CDR3 runs 17 residues. The germline V gene has CDR1 LNHDA and CDR2 SQIVND (reference sequence). CDR3 nucleotides: TGTGCCAGTAGTATTCAGGGGGCCCAGAGGGTCAATCAGCCCCAGCATTTT. It specifies CASSIQGAQRVNQPQHF.

The rearrangement uses TRBV9 and TRBJ2-2; 8 bases are shared with TRBD1. The CDR3 contains 16 residues. Germline V lookup: CDR1 SGDLS, CDR2 YYNGEE. The trim removed 3 bases at V and 3 bases at J, leaving 7 bases unmatched. CDR3 DNA sequence: TGTGCCAGCAGCGACGGAGGGACAGGTCACACCGGGGAGCTGTTTTTT. Translated: CASSDGGTGHTGELFF.

This chain joins TRBV27 and TRBJ2-2, with unresolved D. The germline V gene encodes CDR1 MNHEY and CDR2 SMNVEV (reference sequence). This CDR3 comprises 15 residues. Trimming pared 3 bases from V and 5 bases from J, leaving 13 bases between. The CDR3 sequence is CASSFGPAGTGELFF. CDR3 DNA sequence: TGTGCCAGCAGTTTCGGGCCCGCCGGAACCGGGGAGCTGTTTTTT.

The rearrangement links TRBV2 to TRBJ1-5, with D unresolved. The CDR3 runs 13 residues. The germline gives CDR1 SNHLY, CDR2 FYNNEI. With 4 bases removed from V and 3 bases from J, the gap between germline ends came to 7 bases. The CDR3 is CASSVKVNQPQHF. The CDR3 nucleotides are TGTGCCAGCAGTGTAAAGGTCAATCAGCCCCAGCATTTT.

The genes are TRBV6-6 and TRBJ1-5; D is ambiguous. The CDR3 consists of 14 residues. Germline V gives CDR1 MNHNY, CDR2 SVGAGI (reference sequence). Between the trimmed V and J ends, which lost 2 bases and 6 bases, there was a span of 11 bases. In nucleotides, the CDR3 is TGTGCCAGCAGTTACGGGGTCTTGAGTCAGCCCCAGCATTTT. This sequence encodes CASSYGVLSQPQHF.

The chain recombines TRBV18 with TRBJ2-5; D uncertain. Germline V gene data show CDR1 as KGHSH and CDR2 as LQKENI. The length of the CDR3 is 12 residues. V dropped 3 bases and J dropped 4 bases, with 6 bases sitting between them. The chain's CDR3 is CASSPQAETQYF. DNA of the CDR3: TGTGCCAGCTCACCCCAGGCAGAGACCCAGTACTTC.

The genes are TRBV27 and TRBJ2-3, with 10 bases identical to TRBD2. The V gene end was trimmed by 6 bases and the J gene end by 2 bases; junction bases not matched to a gene: 5. CDR1 and CDR2 (germline): MNHEY, SMNVEV (reference sequence). The CDR3 runs 15 residues. CDR3 bases: TGTGCCAGCAGACTAGCGGGGCTAGACACAGATACGCAGTATTTT. Translating it yields CASRLAGLDTDTQYF.

The chain is built from TRBV9 and TRBJ2-1, with 9 nucleotides matching TRBD1. CDR3 size: 15 residues. After removal of 4 bases from V and 7 bases from J, the junction contained 9 bases not matched to a gene. Germline V lookup: CDR1 SGDLS, CDR2 YYNGEE. The CDR3 loop is CASSLTQGALNEQFF. The CDR3 nucleotides are TGTGCCAGCAGCTTGACACAGGGGGCATTGAATGAGCAGTTCTTC.

This clone was recorded a few times. The chain links TRBV13 to TRBJ1-3; D may be TRBD1 (6 bases). This CDR3 region has 14 residues. CDR1 and CDR2 (germline): PRHDT, FYEKMQ (reference sequence). The V and J ends lost 7 bases and 1 base respectively, with 11 bases between them. CDR3 DNA: TGTGCCAGCAAAACTACAGGGTCTGGAAACACCATATATTTT. This translates into CASKTTGSGNTIYF.